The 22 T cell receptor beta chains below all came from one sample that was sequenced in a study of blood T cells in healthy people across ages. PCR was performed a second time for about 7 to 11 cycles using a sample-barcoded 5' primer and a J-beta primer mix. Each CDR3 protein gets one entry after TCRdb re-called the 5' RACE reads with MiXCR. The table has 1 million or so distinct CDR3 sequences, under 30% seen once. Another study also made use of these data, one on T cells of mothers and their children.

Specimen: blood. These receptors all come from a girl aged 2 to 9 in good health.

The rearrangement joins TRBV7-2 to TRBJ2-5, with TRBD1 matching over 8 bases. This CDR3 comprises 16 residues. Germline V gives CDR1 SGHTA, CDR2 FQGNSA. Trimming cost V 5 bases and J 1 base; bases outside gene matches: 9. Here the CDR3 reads CASSTRQGTPQETQYF. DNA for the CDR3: TGTGCCAGCAGCACCCGACAGGGGACCCCCCAAGAGACCCAGTACTTC.

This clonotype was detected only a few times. The CDR3 sequence: CASSHSPGGLELFF. The CDR3, as DNA: TGCGCCAGCAGCCATTCTCCCGGGGGACTGGAACTGTTTTTT. The rearrangement links TRBV4-3 to TRBJ1-4; the D gene is possibly TRBD1 (5 bases). Germline CDR1 is LGHNA and CDR2 is YSLEER. CDR3 length equals 14 residues. Trimming pared 3 bases from V and 12 bases from J, leaving 17 bases between.

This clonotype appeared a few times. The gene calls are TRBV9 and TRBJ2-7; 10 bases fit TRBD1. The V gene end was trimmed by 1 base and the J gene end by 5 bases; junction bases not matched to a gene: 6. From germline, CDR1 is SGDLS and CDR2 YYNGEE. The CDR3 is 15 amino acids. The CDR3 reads CASSVPGTGVDEQYF. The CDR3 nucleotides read TGTGCCAGCAGCGTACCTGGGACAGGGGTCGACGAGCAGTACTTC.

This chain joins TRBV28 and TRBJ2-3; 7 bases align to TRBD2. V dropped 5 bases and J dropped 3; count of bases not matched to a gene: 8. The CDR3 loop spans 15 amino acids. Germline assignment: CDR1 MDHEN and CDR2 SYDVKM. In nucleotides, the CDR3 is TGTGCCAGCAGTAATTCAGGACTAGGAACAGATACGCAGTATTTT. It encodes CASSNSGLGTDTQYF.

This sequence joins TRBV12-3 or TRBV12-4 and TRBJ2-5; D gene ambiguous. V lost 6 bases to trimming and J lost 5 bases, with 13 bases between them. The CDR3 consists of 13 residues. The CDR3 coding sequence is TGTGCCAGCAGCCCAGCCTCACGGGAGACCCAGTACTTC. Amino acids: CASSPASRETQYF.

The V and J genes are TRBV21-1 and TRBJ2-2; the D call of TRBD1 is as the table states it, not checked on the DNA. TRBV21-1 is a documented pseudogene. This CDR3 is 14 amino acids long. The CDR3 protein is CASTGDKNTGELFF. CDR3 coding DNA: TGTGCCAGCACGGGGGACAAGAACACCGGGGAGCTGTTTTTT.

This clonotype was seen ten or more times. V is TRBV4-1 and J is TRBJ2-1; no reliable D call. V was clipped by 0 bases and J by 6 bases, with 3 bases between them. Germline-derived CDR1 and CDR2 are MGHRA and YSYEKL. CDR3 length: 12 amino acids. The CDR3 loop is CASSQDGNEQFF. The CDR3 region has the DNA TGCGCCAGCAGCCAAGATGGCAATGAGCAGTTCTTC.

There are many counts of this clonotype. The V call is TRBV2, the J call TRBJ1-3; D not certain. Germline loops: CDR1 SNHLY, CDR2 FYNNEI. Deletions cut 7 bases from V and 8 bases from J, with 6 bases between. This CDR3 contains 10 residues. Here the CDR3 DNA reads TGTGCCAGCAATGGGGACACCATATATTTT. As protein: CASNGDTIYF.

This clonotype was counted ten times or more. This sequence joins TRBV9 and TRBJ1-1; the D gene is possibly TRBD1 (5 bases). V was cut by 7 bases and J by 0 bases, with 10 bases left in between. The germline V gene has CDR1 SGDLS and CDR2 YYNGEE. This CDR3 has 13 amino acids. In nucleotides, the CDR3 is TGTGCCAGCTCGGGGGGACTGAACACTGAAGCTTTCTTT. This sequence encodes CASSGGLNTEAFF.

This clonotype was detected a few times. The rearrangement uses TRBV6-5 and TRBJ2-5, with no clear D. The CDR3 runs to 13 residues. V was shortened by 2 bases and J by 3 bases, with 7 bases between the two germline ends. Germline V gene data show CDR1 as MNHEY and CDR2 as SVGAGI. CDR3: CASSYGRKETQYF. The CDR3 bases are TGTGCCAGCAGTTACGGCAGGAAAGAGACCCAGTACTTC.

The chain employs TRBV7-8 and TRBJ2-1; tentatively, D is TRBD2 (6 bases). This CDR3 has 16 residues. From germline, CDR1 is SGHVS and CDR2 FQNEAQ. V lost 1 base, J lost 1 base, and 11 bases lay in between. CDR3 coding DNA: TGTGCCAGCAGCTTAGAGGGACTTGAGTCCTACAATGAGCAGTTCTTC. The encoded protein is CASSLEGLESYNEQFF.

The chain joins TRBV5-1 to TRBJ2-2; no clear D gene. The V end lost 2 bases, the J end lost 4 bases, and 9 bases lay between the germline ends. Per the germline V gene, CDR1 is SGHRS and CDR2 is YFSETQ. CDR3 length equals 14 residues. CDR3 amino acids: CASSFYGVTGELFF. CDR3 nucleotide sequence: TGCGCCAGCAGCTTTTACGGTGTCACCGGGGAGCTGTTTTTT.

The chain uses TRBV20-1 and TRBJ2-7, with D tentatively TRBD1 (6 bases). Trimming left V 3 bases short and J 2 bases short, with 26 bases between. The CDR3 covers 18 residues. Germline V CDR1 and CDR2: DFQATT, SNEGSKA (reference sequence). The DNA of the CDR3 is TGCAGTGCTAGTAATATTGTTGGGGGCGTCCCAGGGACCTACGAGCAGTACTTC. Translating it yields CSASNIVGGVPGTYEQYF.

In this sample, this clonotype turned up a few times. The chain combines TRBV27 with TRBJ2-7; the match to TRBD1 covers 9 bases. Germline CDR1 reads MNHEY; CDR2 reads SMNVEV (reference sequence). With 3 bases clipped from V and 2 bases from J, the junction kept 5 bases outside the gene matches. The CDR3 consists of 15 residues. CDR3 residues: CASSFIDRGTYEQYF. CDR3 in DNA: TGTGCCAGCAGTTTCATTGACAGGGGGACCTACGAGCAGTACTTC.

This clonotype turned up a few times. The CDR3 here is CASSSSLGANIQYF. For the CDR3, the DNA is TGTGCCAGCAGTTCATCACTAGGGGCGAACATTCAGTACTTC. The V and J genes are TRBV28 and TRBJ2-4; either TRBD1 or TRBD2 may fit D (5 bases each). Germline CDR1 is MDHEN and CDR2 is SYDVKM. This CDR3 region has 14 residues. The germline V and J ends were trimmed by 4 bases and 7 bases, with 14 bases remaining between them. Based on the CDR3 plus reference TRBV28 and TRBJ2-4, the full variable domain is DVKVTQSSRYLVKRTGEKVFLECVQDMDHENMFWYRQDPGLGLRLIYFSYDVKMKEKGDIPEGYSVSREKKERFSLILESASTNQTSMYLCASSSSLGANIQYFGAGTRLSVL.

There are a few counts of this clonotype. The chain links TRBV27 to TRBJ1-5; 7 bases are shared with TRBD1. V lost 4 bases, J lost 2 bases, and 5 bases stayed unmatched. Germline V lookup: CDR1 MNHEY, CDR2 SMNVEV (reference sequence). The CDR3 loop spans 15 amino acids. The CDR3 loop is CASSSVDRGNQPQHF. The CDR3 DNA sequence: TGTGCCAGCAGTTCGGTCGACAGGGGCAATCAGCCCCAGCATTTT.

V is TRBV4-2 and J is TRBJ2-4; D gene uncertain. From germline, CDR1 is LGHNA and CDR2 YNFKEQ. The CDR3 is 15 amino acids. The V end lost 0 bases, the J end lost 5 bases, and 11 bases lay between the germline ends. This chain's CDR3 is CASSQDYPDQNIQYF. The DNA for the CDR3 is TGTGCCAGCAGCCAAGATTACCCGGACCAAAACATTCAGTACTTC.

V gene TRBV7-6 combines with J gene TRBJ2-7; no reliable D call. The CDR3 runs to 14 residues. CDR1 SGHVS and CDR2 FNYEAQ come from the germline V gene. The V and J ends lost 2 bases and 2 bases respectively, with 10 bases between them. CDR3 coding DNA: TGTGCCAGCAGCTTAAATGGGGTCACCTACGAGCAGTACTTC. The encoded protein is CASSLNGVTYEQYF.

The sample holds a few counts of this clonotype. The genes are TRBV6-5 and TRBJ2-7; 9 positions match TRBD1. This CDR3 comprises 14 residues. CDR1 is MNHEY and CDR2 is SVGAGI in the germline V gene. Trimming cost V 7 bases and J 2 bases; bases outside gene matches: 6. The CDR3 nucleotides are TGTGCCAGCACCGCGACAGGGGGTCCCTACGAGCAGTACTTC. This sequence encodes CASTATGGPYEQYF.

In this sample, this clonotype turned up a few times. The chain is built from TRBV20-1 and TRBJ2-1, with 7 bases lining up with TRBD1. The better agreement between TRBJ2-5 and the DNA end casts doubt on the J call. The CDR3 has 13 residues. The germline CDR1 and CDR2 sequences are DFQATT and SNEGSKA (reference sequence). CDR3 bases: TGCAGCCTAAACGACAGGGTAGGAGAGACCCAGTACTTC. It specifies CSLNDRVGETQYF.

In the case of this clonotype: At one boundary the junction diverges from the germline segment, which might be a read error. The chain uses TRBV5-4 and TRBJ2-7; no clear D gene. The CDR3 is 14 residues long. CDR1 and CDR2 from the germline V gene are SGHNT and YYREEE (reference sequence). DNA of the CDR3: TGTGCCAGCAGCTTAGGAGACAATTACTACGAGCAGCACTTC. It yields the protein CASSLGDNYYEQHF.

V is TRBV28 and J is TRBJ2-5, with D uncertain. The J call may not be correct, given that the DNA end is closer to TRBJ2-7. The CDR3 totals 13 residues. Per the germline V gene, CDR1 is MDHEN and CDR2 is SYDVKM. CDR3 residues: CASSLQVNGEQYF. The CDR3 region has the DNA TGTGCCAGCAGTTTACAGGTTAACGGCGAGCAGTACTTC.